This TCR beta chain was observed in a study of shared clonotypes between healthy human individuals. TCRdb's copy holds only in-frame clones and misses some; the assay was immunoSEQ multiplex PCR. Of a few million clones listed, roughly 92% are singletons. The germline gives CDR1 MNHEY, CDR2 SVGAGI. V was clipped by 4 bases and J by 2 bases, with 11 bases between them. There are 14 residues in the CDR3. The J gene is TRBJ2-5, the V gene TRBV6-5, with a possible D match to TRBD1 (6 bases). This TCR came from a man between 18 and 29 years old in good health. Sequenced: naive CD4+ T cells sorted from blood. Described subset: CD45RA+ positively selected. In DNA, the CDR3 is TGTGCCAGCAGTTCAGGGGTTTGGCAAGAGACCCAGTACTTC. Translation: CASSSGVWQETQYF.